This T cell receptor (beta chain) was identified during a study of response to subunit inactivated influenza vaccine. Study-level findings and limits: It was suggested by the authors that few new T cells are recruited by each seasonal influenza vaccination.

TCRdb redid the calling of the RT-PCR reads with MiXCR, one entry per CDR3 protein. Of hundreds of thousands of distinct CDR3 sequences listed, approximately 15% are singletons. This clonotype was counted between two and nine times. What it binds is not known. This clonotype originated in a man aged 45 to 65 who received an inactivated influenza vaccine. The sample here was PBMCs from blood, taken about 14 days before vaccination.

Written as DNA, the CDR3 is TGTGCCAGTAGTATATCCGAGGGGACAGCCCGCGAGCAGTACTTC. Protein: CASSISEGTAREQYF. This rearrangement joins TRBV19 to TRBJ2-7, with 7 bases fitting TRBD1. CDR1 is LNHDA, CDR2 SQIVND, per germline (reference sequence). V gave up 2 bases and J gave up 6 bases; unmatched junction bases: 10. The CDR3 length is 15 residues.